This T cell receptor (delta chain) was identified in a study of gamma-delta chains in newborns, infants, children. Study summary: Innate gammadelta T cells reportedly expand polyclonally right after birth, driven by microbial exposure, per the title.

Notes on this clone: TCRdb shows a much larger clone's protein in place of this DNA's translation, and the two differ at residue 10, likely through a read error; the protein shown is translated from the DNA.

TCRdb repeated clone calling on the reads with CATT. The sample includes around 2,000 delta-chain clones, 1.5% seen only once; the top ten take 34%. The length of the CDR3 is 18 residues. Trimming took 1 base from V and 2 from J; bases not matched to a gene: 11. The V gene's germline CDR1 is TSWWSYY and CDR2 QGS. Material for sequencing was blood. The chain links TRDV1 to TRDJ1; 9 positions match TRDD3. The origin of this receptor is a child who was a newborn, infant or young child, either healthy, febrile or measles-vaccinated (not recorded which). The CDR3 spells CALGEPGGYSILTDKLIF. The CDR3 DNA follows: TGTGCTCTTGGGGAACCAGGGGGATACTCGATCCTGACCGATAAACTCATCTTT.